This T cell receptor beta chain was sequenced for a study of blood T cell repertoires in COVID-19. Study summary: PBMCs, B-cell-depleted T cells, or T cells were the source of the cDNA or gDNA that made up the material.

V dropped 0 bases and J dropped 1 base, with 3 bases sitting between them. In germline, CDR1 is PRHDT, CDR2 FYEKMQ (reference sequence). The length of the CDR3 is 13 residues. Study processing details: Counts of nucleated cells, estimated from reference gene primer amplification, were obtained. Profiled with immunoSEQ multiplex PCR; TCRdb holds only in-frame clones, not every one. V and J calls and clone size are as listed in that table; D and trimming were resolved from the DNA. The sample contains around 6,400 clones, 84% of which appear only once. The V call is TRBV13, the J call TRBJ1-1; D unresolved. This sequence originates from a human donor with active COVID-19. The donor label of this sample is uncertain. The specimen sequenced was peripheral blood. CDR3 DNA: TGTGCCAGCAGCTTAGGACAGAACACTGAAGCTTTCTTT. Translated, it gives CASSLGQNTEAFF. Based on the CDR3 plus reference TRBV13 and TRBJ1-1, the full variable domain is AAGVIQSPRHLIKEKRETATLKCYPIPRHDTVYWYQQGPGQDPQFLISFYEKMQSDKGSIPDRFSAQQFSDYHSELNMSSLELGDSALYFCASSLGQNTEAFFGQGTRLTVV.